Listed here is a single TCR beta chain. Antigen unknown. These data belong to a study of cytomegalovirus exposure and HLA in healthy donors. The primer mix had 60 Vbeta and 13 Jbeta primers. Sequencing was performed with immunoSEQ multiplex PCR; in TCRdb, only in-frame clones are kept and a portion is missing. The sample carries 55,000 to 75,000 clones, around 62% recorded once. Findings of the study overall: The study assumed roughly uniform donor sequencing depth for presence/absence analyses. Sequencing artifact likely explains a cluster of highly shared sequence variants. Analyzed later, association rates of TCRs varied across HLA loci, with DRB1 most and HLA-C fewest. The number of N-insertions in an Asian-associated ancestry cluster was reportedly below the roughly 700-donor mean in a later analysis.

The source of this sequence is a man aged 25 to 45 in good health and CMV-seronegative. The specimen was PBMCs.

CDR3 sequence reads: CASSLAPENSYEQYF. In nucleotides, the CDR3 is TGTGCCAGCAGCTTAGCGCCCGAGAACTCCTACGAGCAGTACTTC. This chain uses TRBV7-7 with TRBJ2-7; D call uncertain. V was cut by 0 bases and J by 0 bases, with 9 bases left in between. CDR3 size: 15 residues. CDR1 is SSHAT and CDR2 is FNYEAQ in the germline V gene (reference sequence).